The entry that follows covers one T cell receptor (beta chain) sequence. Its specificity is not known. TCRdb re-analysed the 5' RACE reads in MiXCR, keeping a single row per CDR3 protein. Among around 320,000 distinct CDR3 sequences listed, around 19% were seen once. Trimming removed 4 bases from V and 1 base from J, with 13 bases in between. The CDR3 consists of 15 residues. Germline V gene lookup returns CDR1 SGHAT and CDR2 FQNNGV. The sample belongs to a study of T-cell memory formation after mild COVID-19. Turning to the study itself: TCR clustering was largely donor specific.

Notes on the study in general: The main location of contracting CD4+ clones was CM and EM, and that of contracting CD8+ clones was EMRA. Day 15 to 85 contracting clones showed balanced CD4/CD8; later expanders leaned CD4+. A second wave of clones peaked on day 37, and their SARS-CoV-2 specificity went unconfirmed.

Sequencing was performed on PBMCs or a T cell subset sorted from them (not recorded which). The chain couples TRBV11-2 to TRBJ2-5; no definite D call. This sequence was found in a man younger than 35 who had mild COVID-19 (a few samples of this study predate the infection). Cell type and time point are not known. The CDR3 DNA reads TGTGCCAGCAGCTCAAAGGGCAGGACCCAAGAGACCCAGTACTTC. Encoded protein: CASSSKGRTQETQYF. Complete variable domain (other parts from reference TRBV11-2 and TRBJ2-5): EAGVAQSPRYKIIEKRQSVAFWCNPISGHATLYWYQQILGQGPKLLIQFQNNGVVDDSQLPKDRFSAERLKGVDSTLKIQPAKLEDSAVYLCASSSKGRTQETQYFGPGTRLLVL.